Reported below is one T cell receptor beta chain. The antigen it recognizes is unknown. Base qualities are not at hand, and no much larger clone is one base apart. Counted from cysteine to phenylalanine, this CDR3 has 13 amino acids. Of the read, only the CDR3 DNA is kept; its 39 bases are in frame from base 1. For CDR1 and CDR2, the germline V gene (reference sequence) lists MNHNY and SVGAGI. The junction shows trimming of 3 bases on V and 5 bases on J, plus 8 bases between the germline ends. These data belong to a study of lymphopenia after photon versus proton radiotherapy (dated by TCRdb to between 2017 and 2020). For the study in its entirety: Photon and proton radiation therapy were compared by the study for their immunological effects in patients with gastrointestinal tumors who developed high-grade lymphopenia. The 20 patients in the cohort had gastrointestinal tumors, were treated with either photon or proton therapy, and subsequently developed lymphopenia. The study aimed to characterize how the two radiation modalities differ in their impact on the immune system.

Receptor libraries were prepared by the immunoSEQ multiplex PCR assay. Alongside multiparametric flow cytometry, deep sequencing of rearranged TCR beta loci was used to profile the T cell repertoires. Sourced from immuneACCESS, this table was stored by TCRdb with only in-frame sequences that have V and J called. A share of the clones is absent; for the studies checked, an unresolved V gene accounts for under half, and the remainder has no known explanation. The sample records around 150,000 clones, around nine tenths of which are singletons. The ten largest make up about 4.7% of the sample. On the study overall, not on this receptor specifically: Proton-treated patients stayed relatively stable during treatment, while photon-treated patients lost naive T cells and TCR diversity and gained effector/memory populations. Among patients across the cohort who died, overall survival time showed an inverse correlation with a larger post-nadir drop in TCR diversity. The authors looked at the survival association only in patients who died, and they framed better survival with proton therapy as a possibility rather than a demonstrated result. After the lymphocyte count nadir, oligoclonal expansion, especially of CD8+ Temra cells, was observed in photon-treated repertoires, and the drop in diversity was driven by this expansion.

The sample was peripheral blood, taken from a patient treated with photon-based radiotherapy. This clonotype was obtained from a man aged 45 to 65 with gastric cancer. Recombination joined TRBV6-6 with TRBJ1-5, with the D gene not confidently named. This receptor has the CDR3 CASSYGQDQPQHF. The DNA sequence follows: TGTGCCAGCAGTTATGGGCAGGATCAGCCCCAGCATTTT.